The entry that follows covers one T cell receptor (beta chain) sequence. The sample comes from a study of OX40 agonist ivuxolimab in advanced cancers. Study context: The diagnoses of dose-escalation patients were hepatocellular carcinoma, melanoma, renal cell or head and neck cancer. The mean age was 60 years, ranging from about 23 to 85, with 65% to 85% of participants male.

Per the germline V gene, CDR1 is MNHEY and CDR2 is SVGAGI. There are 15 residues in the CDR3. V shed 4 bases and J 1 base; nucleotides not matched to a gene: 2. Clones were read by immunoSEQ multiplex PCR, and TCRdb kept only the in-frame ones, dropping some. This table holds about 28,000 clones, 81% found once. The rearrangement links TRBV6-5 to TRBJ2-1, with 9 bases aligning to TRBD1. The sequence was obtained from an adult with an advanced solid tumor such as melanoma, head and neck, liver or kidney cancer. The source was CD4+ or CD8+ T cells sorted from blood, collected in a trial of the OX40 agonist ivuxolimab. The CDR3 DNA follows: TGTGCCAGCAGTTCGGACAGGGGTTCCTACAATGAGCAGTTCTTC. This gives the protein CASSSDRGSYNEQFF.